This is a list of T cell receptor beta chains from one sample in a study of shared clonotypes between healthy human individuals. Only in-frame clones appear in the TCRdb table, and some are missing; sequencing was by immunoSEQ multiplex PCR. The table shows 650,000 to 750,000 clones, with around 72% occurring only once. Sequences were obtained from memory CD4+ T cells sorted from blood. The source of these receptors is a woman aged 25-40 years in good health. The CDR3 runs from the conserved cysteine through the conserved F or W. D genes are given only for firm matches. Size is stated for part of the rows, as once, few or many counts, or as a class when the clone is expanded.

TRBV27	NA	TRBJ1-3	NA	TGTGCCAGCAGTCCCAAACATACAGGGCTTGGAAACACCATATATTTT	CASSPKHTGLGNTIYF
TRBV7-9	NA	TRBJ2-3	NA	TGTGCCAGCGGATACTCAGATACGCAGTATTTT	CASGYSDTQYF
TRBV7-3	NA	TRBJ2-5	NA	TGTGCCAGCAGCTTAGGGGCTAACCCTCAAGAGACCCAGTACTTC	CASSLGANPQETQYF
TRBV7-9	NA	TRBJ2-2	TRBD2	TGTGCCAGCAGCCGTTTTAAACTAGCGGGAGACCACGGGGAGCTGTTTTTT	CASSRFKLAGDHGELFF
TRBV6-5	once	TRBJ1-2	TRBD1	TGTGCCAGCAGTCGAGGGGGGACAGGGGACTATGGCTACACCTTC	CASSRGGTGDYGYTF
TRBV27	NA	TRBJ2-7	TRBD2	TGTGCCAGCAGTTTATCGCCCGGGACTAGCAATTACGAGCAGTACTTC	CASSLSPGTSNYEQYF
TRBV18	NA	TRBJ1-4	NA	TGTGCCAGCTCACCGACACAGGGCTCTAATGAAAAACTGTTTTTT	CASSPTQGSNEKLFF
TRBV28	NA	TRBJ2-7	NA	TGTGCCAGCAGCTACGACAGAGCCTACGAGCAGTACTTC	CASSYDRAYEQYF
TRBV2	NA	TRBJ1-4	NA	TGTGCCAGCAGTGTGCTTTTGGGTGAAAAACTGTTTTTT	CASSVLLGEKLFF
TRBV5-4	NA	TRBJ1-2	TRBD1	TGTGCCAGCAGCTGGACAGGGGATTCAGAAGGCTACACCTTC	CASSWTGDSEGYTF
TRBV10-3	NA	TRBJ1-1	NA	TGTGCCACCGAAAGCGGGGACGGAGAAGCTTTCTTT	CATESGDGEAFF
TRBV19	NA	TRBJ1-2	NA	TGTGCCAGTAGTATACGACAGACAGAAAACTATGGCTACACCTTC	CASSIRQTENYGYTF